The T cell receptor beta chain under discussion was sequenced for a study of CD8 T cells in ankylosing spondylitis. Study results and limitations: Past studies reported some motif variants in reactive arthritis synovial fluid and blood. Apparently characteristic of ankylosing spondylitis blood was a TCR beta motif (eight highly homologous variants).

By quantitative 5'-RACE with molecular barcodes, the TCR beta libraries were made. One entry per CDR3 protein results from TCRdb running MiXCR on the 5' RACE reads. The data contain about 200,000 distinct CDR3 sequences, roughly 13% of them seen just once; the ten biggest clones take up more than 15%. The CDR3 covers 15 residues. Germline loops: CDR1 MNHNS, CDR2 SASEGT. The ends lost 7 bases at V and 3 bases at J; junction bases unmatched: 11. Remarks on this clonotype: Its antigen remains unidentified.

This receptor was taken from a male donor with ankylosing spondylitis or in good health (not recorded which). The gene calls are TRBV6-1 and TRBJ2-7, with 8 nucleotides matching TRBD1. Sequenced input: blood, either unsorted or a sorted T cell fraction (not recorded which). The CDR3 reads CASTEDRTGIYEQYF. CDR3 in DNA: TGTGCCAGCACCGAAGATCGGACAGGGATCTACGAGCAGTACTTC.